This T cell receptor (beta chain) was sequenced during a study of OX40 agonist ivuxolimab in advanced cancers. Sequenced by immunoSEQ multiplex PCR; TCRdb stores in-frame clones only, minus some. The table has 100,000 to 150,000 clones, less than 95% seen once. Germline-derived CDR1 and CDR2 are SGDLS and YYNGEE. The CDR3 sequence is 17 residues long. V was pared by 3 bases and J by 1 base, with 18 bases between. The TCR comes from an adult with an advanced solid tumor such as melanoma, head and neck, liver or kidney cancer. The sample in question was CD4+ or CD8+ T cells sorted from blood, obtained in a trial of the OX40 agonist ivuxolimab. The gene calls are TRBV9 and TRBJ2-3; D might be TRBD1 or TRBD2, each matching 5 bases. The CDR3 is CASSALLLGTGTDTQYF. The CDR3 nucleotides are TGTGCCAGCAGCGCCTTGCTTTTAGGGACGGGCACAGATACGCAGTATTTT.